Below, 19 T cell receptor beta chains from the same sample are listed, as sequenced in a study of T cells in narcolepsy. The protocol was immunoSEQ multiplex PCR, while the TCRdb copy is restricted to in-frame clones and leaves out a portion. The sample holds about 40,000 clones; around 88% are singletons and the top ten take less than 1.5%. Sequenced: CD45RA- memory CD4+ T cells from PBMCs. Receptors were obtained from a human donor with narcolepsy.

V and J are TRBV6-5 and TRBJ1-2; D perhaps matches TRBD1 (6 bases). Trimming left V 9 bases short and J 5 bases short, with 16 bases between. CDR1 is MNHEY and CDR2 is SVGAGI in the germline V gene. The CDR3 contains 13 residues. CDR3 amino acids: CASSQGYSYGYTF. The DNA for the CDR3 is TGTGCCAGTTCCCAGGGGTATTCGTATGGCTACACCTTC.

The sample holds a few counts of this clone. This chain links TRBV7-4 with TRBJ1-5; D not resolved. The germline CDR1 and CDR2 sequences are SGHVT and SQSDAQ. V was trimmed by 5 bases and J by 4 bases, leaving 9 bases between them. The CDR3 runs to 13 residues. This CDR3 reads CASSPTTNQPQHF. The CDR3 DNA reads as TGTGCCAGCAGCCCGACAACGAATCAGCCCCAGCATTTT.

This rearrangement joins TRBV15 to TRBJ1-5, with D hard to call. V lost 9 bases to trimming and J lost 0 bases, with 12 bases between them. Germline V lookup: CDR1 LNHNV, CDR2 YYDKDF (reference sequence). This CDR3 spans 14 amino acids. The CDR3 spells CATTLADSNQPQHF. CDR3 coding DNA: TGTGCCACGACCCTGGCGGATAGCAATCAGCCCCAGCATTTT.

This clone has more than one count but fewer than ten. The rearrangement uses TRBV9 and TRBJ2-5; 10 bases are a match to TRBD2. With 2 bases clipped from V and 1 base from J, the junction kept 2 bases outside the gene matches. The CDR3 has 15 amino acids. CDR1 and CDR2 (germline): SGDLS, YYNGEE. The CDR3 loop is CASSVSGGFQETQYF. The CDR3 coding sequence is TGTGCCAGCAGCGTTAGCGGGGGGTTCCAAGAGACCCAGTACTTC.

The V call is TRBV10-3, the J call TRBJ1-2, with TRBD1 matching over 8 bases. The CDR3 runs 12 residues. The germline gives CDR1 ENHRY, CDR2 SYGVKD. The J segment lost 11 bases and the V segment lost 4 bases, leaving 6 bases of the junction unmatched. The CDR3 bases are TGTGCCATCAGTGCGGGGACAGGCGGGTACACCTTC. Translating gives CAISAGTGGYTF.

The CDR3 DNA follows: TGTGCCAGCAGCTTAGGGTGGAGACGGAGTGGGGGAAACACCATATATTTT. This encodes CASSLGWRRSGGNTIYF. The V gene is TRBV7-2, the J gene TRBJ1-3; no clear D. Trimming left V 1 base short and J 4 bases short, with 17 bases between. Germline-derived CDR1 and CDR2 are SGHTA and FQGNSA. The CDR3 has 17 amino acids.

This clone has only one observation. The J gene is TRBJ1-2, the V gene TRBV19; D is perhaps TRBD1 (5 bases). V was shortened by 3 bases and J by 6 bases, with 14 bases between the two germline ends. CDR1 LNHDA and CDR2 SQIVND come from the germline V gene (reference sequence). This CDR3 comprises 14 residues. The CDR3 reads CASSIAGERNGYTF. Written as DNA, the CDR3 is TGTGCCAGTAGTATCGCGGGGGAGCGAAATGGCTACACCTTC.

A note on this clone: Other DNA variants within this sample encode the same CDR3. The chain couples TRBV7-9 to TRBJ1-5; 8 nucleotides line up with TRBD1. Germline lookup yields CDR1 SEHNR and CDR2 FQNEAQ (reference sequence). The V gene end was trimmed by 5 bases and the J gene end by 3 bases; junction bases not matched to a gene: 6. The CDR3 length is 15 residues. The CDR3 DNA reads TGTGCCAGCAGCGTCGGGACAGGTGTCAATCAGCCCCAGCATTTT. It codes for CASSVGTGVNQPQHF.

The CDR3, as DNA: TGTGCCAGCAGCCCGGCAGGGACAGGGACCTACGAGCAGTACTTC. It encodes CASSPAGTGTYEQYF. The chain uses TRBV5-6 and TRBJ2-7, with 9 bases identical to TRBD1. V was clipped by 4 bases and J by 2 bases; unmatched bases: 7. The CDR3 has 15 residues. Germline V CDR1 and CDR2: SGHDT, YYEEEE.

The table lists this clone with a count of one. The genes are TRBV7-2 and TRBJ2-1; D gene unclear. CDR3 length equals 11 residues. In germline, CDR1 is SGHTA, CDR2 FQGNSA. V shed 5 bases and J shed 8 bases, with 7 bases lying between them. The CDR3 sequence is CASSPSYEQFF. The CDR3 DNA reads TGTGCCAGCAGCCCCTCTTATGAGCAGTTCTTC.

CDR3: CASSERAGVNEQFF. As DNA, the CDR3 is TGTGCCAGCAGTGAAAGGGCGGGAGTCAATGAGCAGTTCTTC. The genes are TRBV6-4 and TRBJ2-1; TRBD2 agrees at 7 bases. Germline loops: CDR1 MRHNA, CDR2 SNTAGT. This CDR3 spans 14 amino acids. After removal of 3 bases from V and 6 bases from J, the junction contained 5 bases not matched to a gene.

V usage is TRBV4-1 and J usage is TRBJ1-3, with D hard to call. The V gene lost 4 bases and the J gene lost 4 bases, with 8 bases spanning the gap. The germline V gene has CDR1 MGHRA and CDR2 YSYEKL. This CDR3 region has 13 residues. The CDR3: CASSLAGGNTIYF. The CDR3, as DNA: TGCGCCAGCAGCCTAGCCGGGGGAAACACCATATATTTT.

The chain uses TRBV5-6 and TRBJ2-1; 11 bases are a match to TRBD2. V dropped 4 bases and J dropped 0; count of bases not matched to a gene: 6. This CDR3 contains 17 residues. Germline V gives CDR1 SGHDT, CDR2 YYEEEE. In DNA form, the CDR3 reads TGTGCCAGCAGCACCCAGCTAGCGGGGGGCTCCTACAATGAGCAGTTCTTC. This sequence encodes CASSTQLAGGSYNEQFF.

This clone was detected once. The J gene is TRBJ1-4, the V gene TRBV10-3; the D is unclear. The CDR3 covers 13 residues. Per germline, CDR1 ENHRY and CDR2 SYGVKD. The germline V and J ends were trimmed by 8 bases and 3 bases, with 10 bases remaining between them. The CDR3 loop is CAIRNMANEKLFF. In DNA, the CDR3 is TGTGCCATCCGGAATATGGCTAATGAAAAACTGTTTTTT.

V usage is TRBV30 and J usage is TRBJ1-6, with D possibly matching TRBD1 (5 bases). There are 14 residues in the CDR3. Trimming cost V 1 base and J 10 bases, with 14 bases left between them. The germline V gene has CDR1 GTSNPN and CDR2 SVGIG (reference sequence). The CDR3 DNA is TGTGCCTGGAGTGCAAATACAGGAAAATCACCCCTCCACTTT. Residues: CAWSANTGKSPLHF.

The CDR3 loop is CASSVDRRFEQFF. The CDR3 DNA is TGTGCCAGCAGCGTAGATCGCAGATTTGAGCAGTTCTTC. This rearrangement joins TRBV9 to TRBJ2-1; D unclear. CDR3 length equals 13 residues. V lost 0 bases and J 9 bases, leaving 10 bases between the germline ends. Germline V gene lookup returns CDR1 SGDLS and CDR2 YYNGEE.

The rearrangement uses TRBV19 and TRBJ1-5; D not resolved. V lost 5 bases to trimming and J lost 1 base, with 18 bases between them. Germline loops: CDR1 LNHDA, CDR2 SQIVND (reference sequence). This CDR3 comprises 17 residues. The CDR3 reads CASSLSVGMVSNQPQHF. The CDR3 bases are TGTGCCAGTAGTCTTTCCGTGGGGATGGTCAGCAATCAGCCCCAGCATTTT.

The CDR3 is CASSPGQGETEAFF. The CDR3 DNA reads TGCGCCAGCAGCCCGGGACAGGGGGAGACTGAAGCTTTCTTT. The chain has TRBV5-1 and TRBJ1-1; 11 bases map to TRBD1. The CDR3 spans 14 residues. V gave up 4 bases and J gave up 5 bases; unmatched junction bases: 4. CDR1 and CDR2 from the germline V gene are SGHRS and YFSETQ.

The chain is built from TRBV14 and TRBJ2-1, with D uncertain. CDR3 length: 12 residues. Germline assignment: CDR1 SGHDN and CDR2 FVKESK. With 2 bases removed from V and 7 bases from J, the gap between germline ends came to 6 bases. The CDR3 nucleotides are TGTGCCAGCAGCCAAATAGGTAATGAGCAGTTCTTC. Residues: CASSQIGNEQFF.